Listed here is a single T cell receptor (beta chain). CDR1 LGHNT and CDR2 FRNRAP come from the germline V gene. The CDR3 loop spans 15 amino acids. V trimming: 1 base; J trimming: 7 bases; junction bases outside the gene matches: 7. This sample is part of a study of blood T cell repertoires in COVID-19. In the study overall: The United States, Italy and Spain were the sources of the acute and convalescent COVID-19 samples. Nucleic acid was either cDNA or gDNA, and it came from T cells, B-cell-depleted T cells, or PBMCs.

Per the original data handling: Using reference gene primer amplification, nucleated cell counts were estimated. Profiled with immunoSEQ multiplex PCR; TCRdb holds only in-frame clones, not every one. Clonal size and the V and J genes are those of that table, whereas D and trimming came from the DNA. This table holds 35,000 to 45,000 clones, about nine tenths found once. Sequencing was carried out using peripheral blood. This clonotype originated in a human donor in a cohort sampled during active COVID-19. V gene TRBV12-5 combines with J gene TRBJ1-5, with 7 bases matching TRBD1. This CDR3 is CASGLESGGGQPQHF. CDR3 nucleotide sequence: TGTGCTAGTGGTTTGGAATCAGGGGGAGGACAGCCCCAGCATTTT. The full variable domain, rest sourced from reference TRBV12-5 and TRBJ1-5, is DARVTQTPRHKVTEMGQEVTMRCQPILGHNTVFWYRQTMMQGLELLAYFRNRAPLDDSGMPKDRFSAEMPDATLATLKIQPSEPRDSAVYFCASGLESGGGQPQHFGDGTRLSIL.